The entry that follows covers one T cell receptor beta chain sequence. The target of this receptor is not known. Base qualities are missing; no much larger clone stands one base away. TCR beta libraries were generated from genomic DNA with the immunoSEQ kit, following the manufacturer's recommendations. For library preparation, a first multiplex PCR was performed with proprietary primers, followed by a second PCR in which unique barcodes were added, and bead cleanups were performed after each round. Each sample batch included a kit-provided positive control reaction and a negative control reaction. The final libraries were assessed on an Agilent 4200 TapeStation D1000 ScreenTape, pooled by volume, and quantified by qPCR. Sequencing ran on an Illumina NextSeq500 with a MidOutput 150-cycle cartridge, using 156 Read1 and 15 Index1 cycles with kit custom primers. The pooled library was loaded at 0.9 to 1 pM with an approximately 20% PhiX control spike-in. Processing in the source paper ran as follows. The vendor-processed data were analyzed in R, and a clonotype was defined as all T cells that share the same CDR3 nucleotide sequence. In the clone abundance analyses, frequencies were normalized to the 10,000 most abundant clones in each sample. Public T cell clones, which averaged fewer than five per sample, were excluded before analysis. The dominant motif analysis was done with ImmunoMap using the PAM10 matrix, a gap penalty of 30, and a homology threshold of 0.3, and motifs with a cumulative frequency of at least 0.01 were considered dominant. Held by TCRdb, this immuneACCESS table contains in-frame sequences only and omits some clones. Under half of the omission traces to an unresolved V gene where checked; the cause of the rest is unknown. From that table come the V and J calls and clone size; the DNA was used to work out D and trimming. This sample holds approximately 12,000 clones; roughly 65% were observed only once. Roughly 20% of the sample comes from the top ten.

In light of the paper, this sample's time point label describes: tumor resected at nephrectomy. According to the study, the label for this sample's treatment or condition signals: treatment-naive control, cytoreductive nephrectomy. For controls, tumors were taken from treatment-naive renal cell carcinoma patients who had cytoreductive nephrectomy with no radiation beforehand. Every patient had renal cell carcinoma of clear cell pathology. The control tumors used for TCR sequencing were from several females and roughly 10 males, were resected between 2011 and 2014, and had a median patient age of about 62 years (range about 35 to 90). Tumors were mechanically dissociated, digested with collagenase/hyaluronidase at 37 °C, processed in gentleMACS C tubes, and stored in liquid nitrogen. The QIAamp DNA Blood Mini Kit (Qiagen) was used to prepare genomic DNA for TCR sequencing. Only samples passing all quality control checks were included in the analyses.

Per the germline V gene, MDHEN is the CDR1 and SYDVKM is the CDR2. The CDR3, cysteine through phenylalanine, is 14 amino acids long. Just the 42-base CDR3 DNA is kept, in frame starting at base 1. V loses 6 bases of germline sequence and J loses 1 base, and the interval between the two ends is 7 bases. The sample belongs to a study of radiation and T cells in renal cell carcinoma (TCRdb year 2020). Regarding the research as a whole: A total of 50 to 55 samples underwent TCR beta sequencing, made up of approximately 26 tumors and some 27 peripheral blood samples. Across all 50 or so samples, 4,016,671 unique CDR3 nucleotide sequences, encoding 2,658,974 unique CDR3 amino acid sequences, were identified.

The investigation overall reported the following: Compared with control tumors, irradiated tumors had a greater number of dominant CDR3 motifs, and those motifs took up a bigger portion of the repertoire. Because only small tumor regions of approximately 1 g were available, the study did not capture intratumoral heterogeneity. Compared with controls, irradiated tumors had higher TCR clonality, as the top 100 clonotypes made up an average of roughly 54% of the repertoire, versus about 40% in nephrectomy-only tumors. Because the trial had a single-armed design, the trial could not examine how radiation dose or scheduling affected the TCR repertoire.

In this chain, TRBV28 is recombined with TRBJ2-6, with the D gene not confidently named. The input for sequencing was tumor tissue, taken from a patient whose treatment was nephrectomy without radiotherapy. The sequence derives from a woman aged 80 or over with renal cell carcinoma. The base sequence is TGTGCCAGCAGGGACCAATCTGGGGCCAACGTCCTGACTTTC. Its product reads: CASRDQSGANVLTF.